Each of the 16 T cell receptor beta chains below was sequenced from the same sample in a study of sequential checkpoint blockade in melanoma. Clones were sequenced by immunoSEQ multiplex PCR, and TCRdb holds only the in-frame ones, with some missing. This table has roughly 18,000 clones, about 28% appearing once. Treatment defined: randomized to nivolumab then ipilimumab (arm A) or the reverse (arm B). Sequenced material: tumor tissue (inferred from file names), taken from a patient given nivolumab and ipilimumab in sequence. These receptors were collected from a human donor with melanoma.

This clone was observed many times. V usage is TRBV23-1 and J usage is TRBJ1-2; 7 bases fit TRBD1. TRBV23-1 is reported as an ORF; its role is uncertain. J was trimmed by 6 bases and V by 6 bases; bases with no gene match: 10. The CDR3 sequence is 14 residues long. The CDR3 sequence: CASSQKGARDGYTF. The CDR3, as DNA: TGCGCCAGCAGCCAGAAGGGGGCGCGGGATGGCTACACCTTC.

The chain has TRBV18 and TRBJ2-2; D is undetermined. The germline gives CDR1 KGHSH, CDR2 LQKENI. V was cut by 2 bases and J by 0 bases, with 10 bases left in between. There are 16 residues in the CDR3. In nucleotides, the CDR3 is TGTGCCAGCTCACCAGAGCCCAGCCCGAACACCGGGGAGCTGTTTTTT. Protein product: CASSPEPSPNTGELFF.

This clone was detected many times. The genes are TRBV11-3 and TRBJ2-1; D is ambiguous. The V gene's germline CDR1 is SGHNT and CDR2 YENEEA. V was cut by 8 bases and J by 7 bases, with 18 bases left in between. This CDR3 has 14 amino acids. CDR3 DNA: TGTGCCAGCCTCCCACGGGTAGAAGGAAATGAGCAGTTCTTC. This encodes CASLPRVEGNEQFF. Combining the CDR3 with reference TRBV11-3 and TRBJ2-1 gives the whole variable domain EAGVVQSPRYKIIEKKQPVAFWCNPISGHNTLYWYLQNLGQGPELLIRYENEEAVDDSQLPKDRFSAERLKGVDSTLKIQPAELGDSAVYLCASLPRVEGNEQFFGPGTRLTVL.

The V call is TRBV14, the J call TRBJ2-5, with TRBD2 matching 8 bases. This CDR3 is 16 amino acids long. CDR1 and CDR2 (germline): SGHDN, FVKESK. V lost 5 bases and J lost 5; bases outside the gene matches: 13. CDR3 loop: CASSEPGLVGWETQYF. CDR3 DNA sequence: TGTGCCAGCAGCGAACCGGGACTAGTGGGTTGGGAGACCCAGTACTTC.

This clone was counted many times. The chain employs TRBV11-3 and TRBJ2-7; D is ambiguous. The CDR3 is made up of 14 amino acids. V was clipped by 1 base and J by 1 base, with 8 bases between them. Germline V gives CDR1 SGHNT, CDR2 YENEEA. The CDR3 nucleotides are TGTGCCAGCAGCTTAGGTCCAACGTCCTACGAGCAGTACTTC. It is translated as CASSLGPTSYEQYF.

This clone was found many times. The rearrangement uses TRBV7-7 and TRBJ2-7; 9 bases line up with TRBD1. V shed 5 bases and J 3 bases; nucleotides not matched to a gene: 8. Germline lookup yields CDR1 SSHAT and CDR2 FNYEAQ (reference sequence). The CDR3 consists of 15 residues. CDR3 sequence: CASSSTGTGFYEQYF. DNA of the CDR3: TGTGCCAGCAGCAGCACCGGGACAGGGTTCTACGAGCAGTACTTC.

This clone was found a few times. CDR3 DNA sequence: TGCGCCAGCAGCTTGAAATACGGGACAGGGTCTAGTTTCTTT. Its protein product is CASSLKYGTGSSFF. J is TRBJ1-1 and V is TRBV5-1, with 9 bases matching TRBD1. Trimming took 1 base from V and 13 from J; bases not matched to a gene: 11. Germline V gene lookup returns CDR1 SGHRS and CDR2 YFSETQ. This CDR3 spans 14 amino acids. Combining the CDR3 with reference TRBV5-1 and TRBJ1-1 gives the whole variable domain KAGVTQTPRYLIKTRGQQVTLSCSPISGHRSVSWYQQTPGQGLQFLFEYFSETQRNKGNFPGRFSGRQFSNSRSEMNVSTLELGDSALYLCASSLKYGTGSSFFGQGTRLTVV.

This chain links TRBV25-1 with TRBJ1-3; D is undetermined. The V end lost 6 bases, the J end lost 0 bases, and 9 bases lay between the germline ends. Germline V gene sequence: CDR1 MGHDK, CDR2 SYGVNS. This CDR3 comprises 14 residues. CDR3 region: CASRGDGSGNTIYF. Written as DNA, the CDR3 is TGTGCCAGCAGAGGTGACGGCTCTGGAAACACCATATATTTT.

This clone was picked up a small number of times. V usage is TRBV11-3 and J usage is TRBJ2-1; 7 bases are a match to TRBD2. The ends lost 5 bases at V and 4 bases at J; junction bases unmatched: 11. Germline V gene data show CDR1 as SGHNT and CDR2 as YENEEA. The CDR3 is made up of 16 amino acids. The CDR3 coding sequence is TGTGCCAGCAGCCCGACTTTGCAAGCGGGATACAATGAGCAGTTCTTC. As protein: CASSPTLQAGYNEQFF.

The J gene is TRBJ1-5, the V gene TRBV28, with D possibly being TRBD1 (6 bases). The germline CDR1 and CDR2 sequences are MDHEN and SYDVKM. Trimming took off 6 bases at V and 0 bases at J, with 12 bases between the two ends. CDR3 length equals 15 residues. CDR3 sequence (DNA): TGTGCCAGCAGGATTAAGGGGGTTAGCAATCAGCCCCAGCATTTT. This encodes CASRIKGVSNQPQHF.

This clone was observed a few times. This sequence joins TRBV25-1 and TRBJ1-6; TRBD1 agrees at 7 bases. Germline V lookup: CDR1 MGHDK, CDR2 SYGVNS. With 5 bases clipped from V and 7 bases from J, the junction kept 2 bases outside the gene matches. The length of the CDR3 is 13 residues. In DNA, the CDR3 is TGTGCCAGCAGTATACAGGGGAATTCACCCCTCCACTTT. Protein: CASSIQGNSPLHF.

This chain joins TRBV6-8 and TRBJ2-5; no definite D call. The CDR3 has 12 amino acids. Germline assignment: CDR1 MNHGY and CDR2 SAAAGT. The V and J ends lost 7 bases and 0 bases respectively, with 6 bases between them. CDR3 coding DNA: TGTGCCAGCAATCAGTACCAAGAGACCCAGTACTTC. This translates into CASNQYQETQYF.

The rearrangement joins TRBV28 to TRBJ2-7; 9 bases match TRBD1. V was pared by 6 bases and J by 4 bases, with 10 bases of the junction left unmatched. Looked up from germline, CDR1 is MDHEN and CDR2 is SYDVKM. This CDR3 has 15 amino acids. CDR3 sequence: CASRKGTGYFYEQYF. Written as DNA, the CDR3 is TGTGCCAGCAGGAAAGGGACAGGGTATTTTTACGAGCAGTACTTC.

This clone was seen more than once but under ten times. V is TRBV6-8 and J is TRBJ1-5, with a possible D match to TRBD1 (6 bases). CDR1 and CDR2 (germline): MNHGY, SAAAGT. Trimming cost V 10 bases and J 3 bases, with 22 bases left between them. This CDR3 contains 16 residues. The CDR3, as DNA: TGTGCCACCCGCGGCTCTGGGGACACCTACAATCAGCCCCAGCATTTT. Protein product: CATRGSGDTYNQPQHF.

This clone was seen only a few times. This chain uses TRBV6-8 with TRBJ2-5; no reliable D call. Trimming removed 2 bases from V and 2 bases from J, with 12 bases in between. Per the germline V gene, CDR1 is MNHGY and CDR2 is SAAAGT. The CDR3 spans 15 residues. The CDR3: CASSYGIGSQETQYF. The CDR3 DNA follows: TGTGCCAGCAGTTACGGGATTGGAAGTCAAGAGACCCAGTACTTC.

CDR3 nucleotides: TGTGCCAGCAGTTACTCAGGACAGGAAAATCAGCCCCAGCATTTT. Translating it yields CASSYSGQENQPQHF. The genes are TRBV6-8 and TRBJ1-5; 7 nucleotides match TRBD1. This CDR3 contains 15 residues. V trimming: 0 bases; J trimming: 4 bases; junction bases outside the gene matches: 3. Germline V gene sequence: CDR1 MNHGY, CDR2 SAAAGT.